This T cell receptor (beta chain) was observed in a study of blood T cell repertoires in COVID-19. Study-level background: Researchers got acute and convalescent COVID-19 samples from the United States, Italy and Spain. Nucleic acid was either cDNA or gDNA, and it came from T cells, B-cell-depleted T cells, or PBMCs.

Looked up from germline, CDR1 is MNHEY and CDR2 is SVGAGI. The CDR3 runs 15 residues. Losses at the gene ends were 8 bases for V and 3 bases for J; bases not matched to a gene: 9. Data came from immunoSEQ multiplex PCR; TCRdb stores just in-frame clones and leaves some out. The data contain under 200,000 clones, approximately 91% of them singletons. The source is a man aged 18 to 30 with acute or convalescent COVID-19. The chain links TRBV6-5 to TRBJ1-2; 10 bases agree with TRBD1. The sequencing sample was made of peripheral blood. The CDR3 DNA is TGTGCCAGCCGGATGGGGGGGACAGGGGACTATGGCTACACCTTC. As protein: CASRMGGTGDYGYTF.